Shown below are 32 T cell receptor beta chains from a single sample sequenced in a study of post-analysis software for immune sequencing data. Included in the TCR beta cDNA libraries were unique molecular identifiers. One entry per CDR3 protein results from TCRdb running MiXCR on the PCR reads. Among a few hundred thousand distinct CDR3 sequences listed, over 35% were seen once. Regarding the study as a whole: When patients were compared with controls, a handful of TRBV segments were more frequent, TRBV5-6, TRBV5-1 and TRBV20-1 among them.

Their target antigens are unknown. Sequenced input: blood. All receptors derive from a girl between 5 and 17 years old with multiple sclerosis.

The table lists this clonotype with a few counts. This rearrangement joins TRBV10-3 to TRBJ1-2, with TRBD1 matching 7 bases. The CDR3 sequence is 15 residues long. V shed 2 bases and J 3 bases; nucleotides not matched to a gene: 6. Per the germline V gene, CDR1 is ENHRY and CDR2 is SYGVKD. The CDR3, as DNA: TGTGCCATCAGTGAGACAGGGGATCGGTACTATGGCTACACCTTC. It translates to CAISETGDRYYGYTF.

For the CDR3, the DNA is TGTGCCAGCAGCTTAACTGGCAGGGGCTATTACAATGAGCAGTTCTTC. Its translation is CASSLTGRGYYNEQFF. The chain combines TRBV7-3 with TRBJ2-1, with D perhaps matching TRBD1 (6 bases). Per germline, CDR1 SGHTA and CDR2 FQGTGA. This CDR3 contains 16 residues. The V gene lost 0 bases and the J gene lost 4 bases, with 13 bases spanning the gap. Filled out from reference TRBV7-3 and TRBJ2-1, the complete variable domain reads GAGVSQTPSNKVTEKGKYVELRCDPISGHTALYWYRQSLGQGPEFLIYFQGTGAADDSGLPNDRFFAVRPEGSVSTLKIQRTERGDSAVYLCASSLTGRGYYNEQFFGPGTRLTVL.

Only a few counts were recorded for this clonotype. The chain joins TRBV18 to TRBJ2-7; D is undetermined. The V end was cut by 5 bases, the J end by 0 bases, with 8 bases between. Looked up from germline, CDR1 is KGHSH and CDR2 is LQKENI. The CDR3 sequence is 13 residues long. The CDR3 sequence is CASSLSASYEQYF. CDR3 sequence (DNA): TGTGCCAGCTCATTGTCAGCCTCCTACGAGCAGTACTTC. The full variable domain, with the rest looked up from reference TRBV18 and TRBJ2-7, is NAGVMQNPRHLVRRRGQEARLRCSPMKGHSHVYWYRQLPEEGLKFMVYLQKENIIDESGMPKERFSAEFPKEGPSILRIQQVVRGDSAAYFCASSLSASYEQYFGPGTRLTVT.

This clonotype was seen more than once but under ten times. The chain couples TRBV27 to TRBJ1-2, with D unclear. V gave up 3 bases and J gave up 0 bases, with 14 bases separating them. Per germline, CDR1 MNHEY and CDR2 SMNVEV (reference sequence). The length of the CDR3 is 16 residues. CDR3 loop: CASSFLSTVANYGYTF. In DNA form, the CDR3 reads TGTGCCAGCAGTTTCTTATCAACGGTAGCTAACTATGGCTACACCTTC.

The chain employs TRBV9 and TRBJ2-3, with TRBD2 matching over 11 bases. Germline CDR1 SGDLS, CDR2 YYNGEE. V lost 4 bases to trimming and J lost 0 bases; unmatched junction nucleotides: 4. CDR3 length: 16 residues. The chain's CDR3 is CASSTWTSGSTDTQYF. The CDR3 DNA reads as TGTGCCAGCAGCACTTGGACTAGCGGGAGCACAGATACGCAGTATTTT.

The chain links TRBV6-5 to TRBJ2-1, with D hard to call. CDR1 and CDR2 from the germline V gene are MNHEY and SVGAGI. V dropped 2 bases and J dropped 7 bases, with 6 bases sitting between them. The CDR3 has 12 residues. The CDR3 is CASSYTVNEQFF. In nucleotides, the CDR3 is TGTGCCAGCAGTTACACGGTTAATGAGCAGTTCTTC.

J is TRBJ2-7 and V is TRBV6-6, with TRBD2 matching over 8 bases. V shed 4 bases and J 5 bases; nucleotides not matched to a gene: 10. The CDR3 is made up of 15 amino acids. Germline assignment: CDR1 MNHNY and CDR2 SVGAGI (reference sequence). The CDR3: CASSSHTAGANEQYF. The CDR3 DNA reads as TGTGCCAGCAGTTCACATACAGCGGGAGCGAACGAGCAGTACTTC.

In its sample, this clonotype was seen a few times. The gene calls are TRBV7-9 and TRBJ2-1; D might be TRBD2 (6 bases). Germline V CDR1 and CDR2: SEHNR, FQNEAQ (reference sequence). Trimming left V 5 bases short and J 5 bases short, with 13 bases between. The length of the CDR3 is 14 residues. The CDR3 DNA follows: TGTGCCAGCAGCCACCCGGGACTGCACAATGAGCAGTTCTTC. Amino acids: CASSHPGLHNEQFF.

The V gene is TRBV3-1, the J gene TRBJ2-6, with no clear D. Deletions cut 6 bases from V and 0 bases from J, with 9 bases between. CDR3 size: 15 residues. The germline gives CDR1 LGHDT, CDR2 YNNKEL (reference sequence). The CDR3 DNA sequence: TGTGCCAGCAGTTCCACACACTCTGGGGCCAACGTCCTGACTTTC. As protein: CASSSTHSGANVLTF.

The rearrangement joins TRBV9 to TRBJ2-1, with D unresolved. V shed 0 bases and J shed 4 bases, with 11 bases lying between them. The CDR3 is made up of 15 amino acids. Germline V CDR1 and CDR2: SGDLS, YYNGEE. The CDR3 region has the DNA TGTGCCAGCAGCGTAGCTCCGGCGGATTACAATGAGCAGTTCTTC. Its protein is CASSVAPADYNEQFF. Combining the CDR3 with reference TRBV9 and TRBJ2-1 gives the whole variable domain DSGVTQTPKHLITATGQRVTLRCSPRSGDLSVYWYQQSLDQGLQFLIQYYNGEERAKGNILERFSAQQFPDLHSELNLSSLELGDSALYFCASSVAPADYNEQFFGPGTRLTVL.

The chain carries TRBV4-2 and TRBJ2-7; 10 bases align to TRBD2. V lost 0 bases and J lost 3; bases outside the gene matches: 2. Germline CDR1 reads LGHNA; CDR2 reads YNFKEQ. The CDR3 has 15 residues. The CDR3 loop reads CASSQEASGSYEQYF. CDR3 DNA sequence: TGTGCCAGCAGCCAAGAGGCTAGCGGGAGCTACGAGCAGTACTTC.

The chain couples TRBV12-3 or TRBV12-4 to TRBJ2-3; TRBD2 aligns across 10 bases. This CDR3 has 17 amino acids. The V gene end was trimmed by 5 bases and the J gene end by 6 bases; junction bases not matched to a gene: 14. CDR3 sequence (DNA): TGTGCCAGCAGTGATCGGACTAGCGGTACATATGGGGATACGCAGTATTTT. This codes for CASSDRTSGTYGDTQYF.

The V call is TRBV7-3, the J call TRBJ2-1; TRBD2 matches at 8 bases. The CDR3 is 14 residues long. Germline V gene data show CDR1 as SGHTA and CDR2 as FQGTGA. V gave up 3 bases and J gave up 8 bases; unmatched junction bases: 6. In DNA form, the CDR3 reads TGTGCCAGCAGCTTGGTAGCGGGATCTCATGAGCAGTTCTTC. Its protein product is CASSLVAGSHEQFF.

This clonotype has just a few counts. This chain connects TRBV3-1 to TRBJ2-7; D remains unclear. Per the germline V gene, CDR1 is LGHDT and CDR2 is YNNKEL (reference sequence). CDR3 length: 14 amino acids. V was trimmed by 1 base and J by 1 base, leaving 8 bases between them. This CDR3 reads CASSQGYTSYEQYF. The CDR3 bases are TGTGCCAGCAGCCAAGGGTACACTTCCTACGAGCAGTACTTC.

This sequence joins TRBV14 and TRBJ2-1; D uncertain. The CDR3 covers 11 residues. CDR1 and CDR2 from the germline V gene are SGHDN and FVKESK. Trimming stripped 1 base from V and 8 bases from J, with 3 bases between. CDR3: CASSQGYEQFF. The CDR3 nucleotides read TGTGCCAGCAGCCAAGGATATGAGCAGTTCTTC.

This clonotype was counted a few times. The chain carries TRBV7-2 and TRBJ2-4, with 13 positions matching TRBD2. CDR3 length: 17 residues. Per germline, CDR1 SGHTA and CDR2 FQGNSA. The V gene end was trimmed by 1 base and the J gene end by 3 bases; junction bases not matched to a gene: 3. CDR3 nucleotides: TGTGCCAGCAGCTTAGTGGGGACTAGCGGGGTCAAAAACATTCAGTACTTC. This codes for CASSLVGTSGVKNIQYF.

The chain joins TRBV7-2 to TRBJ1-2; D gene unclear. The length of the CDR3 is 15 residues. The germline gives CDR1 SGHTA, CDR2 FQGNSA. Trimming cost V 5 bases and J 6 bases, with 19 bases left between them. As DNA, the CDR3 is TGTGCCAGCAGCCAATCGACCGCCTGGGGTGATGGCTACACCTTC. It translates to CASSQSTAWGDGYTF.

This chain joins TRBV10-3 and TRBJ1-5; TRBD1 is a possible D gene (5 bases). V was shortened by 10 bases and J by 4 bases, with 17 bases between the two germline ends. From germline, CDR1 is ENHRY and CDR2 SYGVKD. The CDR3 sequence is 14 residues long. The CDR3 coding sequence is TGTGCCACCGGGGACGGCGGATCAAATCAGCCCCAGCATTTT. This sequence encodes CATGDGGSNQPQHF.

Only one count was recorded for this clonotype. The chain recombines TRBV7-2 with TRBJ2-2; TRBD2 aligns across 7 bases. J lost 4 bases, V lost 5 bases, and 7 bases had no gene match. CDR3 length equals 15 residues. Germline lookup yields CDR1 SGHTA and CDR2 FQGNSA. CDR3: CASSPRDYRTGELFF. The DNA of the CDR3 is TGTGCCAGCAGCCCAAGGGACTACCGCACCGGGGAGCTGTTTTTT. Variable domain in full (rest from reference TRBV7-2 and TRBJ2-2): GAGVSQSPSNKVTEKGKDVELRCDPISGHTALYWYRQSLGQGLEFLIYFQGNSAPDKSGLPSDRFSAERTGGSVSTLTIQRTQQEDSAVYLCASSPRDYRTGELFFGEGSRLTVL.

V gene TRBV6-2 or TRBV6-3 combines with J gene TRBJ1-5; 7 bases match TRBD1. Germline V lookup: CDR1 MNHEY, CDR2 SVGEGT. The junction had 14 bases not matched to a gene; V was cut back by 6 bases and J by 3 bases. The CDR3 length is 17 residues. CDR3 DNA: TGTGCCAGCAGGAGGAGCACAGGGGCCCCCAACAATCAGCCCCAGCATTTT. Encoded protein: CASRRSTGAPNNQPQHF.

Written as DNA, the CDR3 is TGTGCCACCAGCAGAAAGCGGGAGAGGATGTCCTACAATGAGCAGTACTTC. Its protein is CATSRKRERMSYNEQYF. J is TRBJ2-7 and V is TRBV15; 8 bases match TRBD2. Germline assignment: CDR1 LNHNV and CDR2 YYDKDF (reference sequence). This CDR3 is built from 17 residues. J gave up 7 bases and V 2 bases, and 16 bases lay outside the gene matches.

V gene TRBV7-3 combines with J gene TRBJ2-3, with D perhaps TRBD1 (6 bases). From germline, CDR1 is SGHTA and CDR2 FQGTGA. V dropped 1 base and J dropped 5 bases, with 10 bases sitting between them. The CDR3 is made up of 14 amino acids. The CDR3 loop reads CASSLNGGGDTQYF. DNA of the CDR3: TGTGCCAGCAGCTTAAATGGGGGCGGAGATACGCAGTATTTT.

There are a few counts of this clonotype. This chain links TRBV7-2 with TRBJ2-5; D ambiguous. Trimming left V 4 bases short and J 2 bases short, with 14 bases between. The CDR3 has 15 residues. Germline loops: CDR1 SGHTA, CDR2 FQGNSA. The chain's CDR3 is CASSSSTVLQETQYF. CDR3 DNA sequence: TGTGCCAGCAGCTCATCAACGGTGCTACAAGAGACCCAGTACTTC.

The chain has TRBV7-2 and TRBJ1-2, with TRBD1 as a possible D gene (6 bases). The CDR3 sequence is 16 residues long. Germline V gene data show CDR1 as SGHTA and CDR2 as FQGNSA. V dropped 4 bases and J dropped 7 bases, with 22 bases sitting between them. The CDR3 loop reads CASSSTSFTGFRGYTF. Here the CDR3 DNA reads TGTGCCAGCAGCTCCACGAGCTTTACAGGGTTCCGTGGCTACACCTTC.

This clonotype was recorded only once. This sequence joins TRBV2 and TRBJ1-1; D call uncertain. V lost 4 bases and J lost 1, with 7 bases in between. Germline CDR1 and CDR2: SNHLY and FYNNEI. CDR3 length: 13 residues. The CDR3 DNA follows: TGTGCCAGCAGTGCGATAGGGAACACTGAAGCTTTCTTT. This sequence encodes CASSAIGNTEAFF. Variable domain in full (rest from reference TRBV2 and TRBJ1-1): EPEVTQTPSHQVTQMGQEVILRCVPISNHLYFYWYRQILGQKVEFLVSFYNNEISEKSEIFDDQFSVERPDGSNFTLKIRSTKLEDSAMYFCASSAIGNTEAFFGQGTRLTVV.

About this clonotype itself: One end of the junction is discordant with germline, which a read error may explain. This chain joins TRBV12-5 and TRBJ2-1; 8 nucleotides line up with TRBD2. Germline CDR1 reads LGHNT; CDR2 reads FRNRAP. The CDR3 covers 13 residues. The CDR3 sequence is CARGWGLDNEQFF. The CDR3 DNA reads TGTGCTAGGGGTTGGGGACTAGATAATGAGCAGTTCTTC.

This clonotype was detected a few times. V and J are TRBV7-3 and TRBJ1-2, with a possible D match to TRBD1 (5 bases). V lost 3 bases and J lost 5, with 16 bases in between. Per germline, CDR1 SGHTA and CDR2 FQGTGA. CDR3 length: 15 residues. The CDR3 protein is CASSFSGGVRYGYTF. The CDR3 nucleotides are TGTGCCAGCAGCTTTTCTGGGGGTGTACGGTATGGCTACACCTTC.

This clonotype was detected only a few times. The CDR3 protein is CASSLAGDSTPAFF. Here the CDR3 DNA reads TGCGCCAGCAGCTTGGCGGGGGATAGCACCCCAGCTTTCTTT. The V and J genes are TRBV5-1 and TRBJ1-1; perhaps TRBD1 as D (5 bases). This CDR3 region has 14 residues. CDR1 and CDR2 from the germline V gene are SGHRS and YFSETQ. Trimming stripped 0 bases from V and 10 bases from J, with 16 bases between.

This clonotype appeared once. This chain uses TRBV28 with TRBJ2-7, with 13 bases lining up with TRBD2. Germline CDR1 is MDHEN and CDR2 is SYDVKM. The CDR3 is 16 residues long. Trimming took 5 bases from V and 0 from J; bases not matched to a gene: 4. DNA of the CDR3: TGTGCCAGCAGTCTTGGGACTAGCGGGGCCTCCTACGAGCAGTACTTC. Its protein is CASSLGTSGASYEQYF.

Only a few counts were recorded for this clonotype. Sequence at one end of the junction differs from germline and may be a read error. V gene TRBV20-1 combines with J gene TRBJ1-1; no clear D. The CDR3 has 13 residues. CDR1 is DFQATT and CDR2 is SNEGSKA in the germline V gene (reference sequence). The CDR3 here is CSAPLIRNTGAFF. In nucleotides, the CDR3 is TGCAGTGCTCCCCTCATCCGGAACACTGGAGCTTTCTTT.

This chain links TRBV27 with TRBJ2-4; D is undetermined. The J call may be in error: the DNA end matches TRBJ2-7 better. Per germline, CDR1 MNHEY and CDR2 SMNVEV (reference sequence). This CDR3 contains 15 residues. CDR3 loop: CASSSPWSGCHEQYF. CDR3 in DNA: TGTGCCAGCAGTTCCCCTTGGTCCGGGTGCCACGAGCAGTACTTC.

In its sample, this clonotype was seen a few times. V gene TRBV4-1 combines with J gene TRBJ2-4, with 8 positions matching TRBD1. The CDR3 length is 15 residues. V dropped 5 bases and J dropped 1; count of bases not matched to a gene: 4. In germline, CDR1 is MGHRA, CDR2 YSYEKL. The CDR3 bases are TGCGCCAGCAGCACACAGGGGGACGCCAAAAACATTCAGTACTTC. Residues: CASSTQGDAKNIQYF.